This T cell receptor beta chain was sequenced during a study of blood T cell repertoires in COVID-19. Across the whole study: Italy, Spain and the United States were the sources of the convalescent and acute COVID-19 samples. Sample material is recorded as cDNA or gDNA derived from T cells, B-cell-depleted T cells, or PBMCs.

The CDR3 spans 12 residues. Germline loops: CDR1 LNHDA, CDR2 SQIVND (reference sequence). Trimming at V came to 5 bases and at J to 7 bases, leaving 3 bases not matched to a gene. Seattle enrolled patients during active infection and tracked them longitudinally. Original processing methods: Amplification of reference gene primers provided the estimated nucleated cell counts. TCRdb's copy holds only in-frame clones and misses some; the assay was immunoSEQ multiplex PCR. The V and J calls and the clone size are those of that table, but D and trimming were determined from the DNA. The sample holds around 300,000 clones; approximately 91% are singletons and the top ten take about 2%.

The rearrangement links TRBV19 to TRBJ1-1; 8 nucleotides line up with TRBD1. Sequenced sample: peripheral blood. The receptor was isolated from a woman in her 30s with COVID-19, enrolled during active disease. CDR3 nucleotide sequence: TGTGCCAGTAGTTTCGGACAGGGTGAAGCTTTCTTT. Translation: CASSFGQGEAFF.